The T cell receptor beta chain described here comes from a study of somatic mutations in cytotoxic T cells in rheumatoid arthritis. Study-level background: A roughly 32 ml EDTA sample of patient blood was drawn right after diagnosis, before any treatment. Study findings and constraints: No age-related increase in CD8+ clonality was seen in healthy controls, but one was seen in rheumatoid arthritis patients. Per patient, the largest CD8+ clone was found to exceed 20% of CD8+ cells in 8 of 65 cases. The targets (antigens) of the expanded CD8+ clones were not known.

This CDR3 has 13 amino acids. Germline CDR1 and CDR2: SSHAT and FNYEAQ (reference sequence). TCRdb keeps only in-frame clones here, not all; method: immunoSEQ multiplex PCR. The data contain tens of thousands of clones, around 75% of them singletons. A word on this clone: Its specificity is not known. Relative to the germline gene, one junction end is altered; a read error may explain this.

The TCR was taken from an adult with rheumatoid arthritis. Material for sequencing was CD8+ T cells sorted from blood. J is TRBJ2-2 and V is TRBV7-7, with unresolved D. In nucleotides, the CDR3 is TGTGCTAGCAGCCCCAATGAGGCCGGGGAGCTGTTTTTT. This translates into CASSPNEAGELFF.